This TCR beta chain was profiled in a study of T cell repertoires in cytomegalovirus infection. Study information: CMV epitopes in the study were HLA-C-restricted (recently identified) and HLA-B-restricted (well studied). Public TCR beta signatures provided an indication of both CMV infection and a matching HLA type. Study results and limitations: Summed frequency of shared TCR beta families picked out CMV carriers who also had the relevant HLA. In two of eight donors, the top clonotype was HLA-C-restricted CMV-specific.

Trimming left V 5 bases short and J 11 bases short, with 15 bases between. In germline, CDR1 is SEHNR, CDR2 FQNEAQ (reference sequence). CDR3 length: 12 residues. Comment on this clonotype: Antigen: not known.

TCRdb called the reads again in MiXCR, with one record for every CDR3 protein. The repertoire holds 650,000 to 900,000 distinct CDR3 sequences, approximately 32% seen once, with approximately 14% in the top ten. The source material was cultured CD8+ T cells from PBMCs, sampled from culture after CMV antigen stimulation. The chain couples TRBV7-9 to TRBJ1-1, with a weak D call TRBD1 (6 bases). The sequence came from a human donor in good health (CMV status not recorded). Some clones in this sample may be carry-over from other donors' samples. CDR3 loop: CASSPGGRFAFF. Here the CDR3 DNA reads TGTGCCAGCAGCCCCGGGGGGCGCTTTGCTTTCTTT. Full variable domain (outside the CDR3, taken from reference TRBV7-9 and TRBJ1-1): DTGVSQNPRHKITKRGQNVTFRCDPISEHNRLYWYRQTLGQGPEFLTYFQNEAQLEKSRLLSDRFSAERPKGSFSTLEIQRTEQGDSAMYLCASSPGGRFAFFGQGTRLTVV.